Below, 2 T cell receptor beta chains from the same sample are listed, as sequenced in a study of T cell repertoires in cytomegalovirus infection. A single record per CDR3 protein comes from TCRdb applying MiXCR to the reads. The repertoire holds 740,000 or so distinct CDR3 sequences, under 40% seen once, with 2.5% to 3% in the top ten. Sequenced sample: PBMCs. All receptors derive from a human donor in good health (CMV status not recorded). Some clones in this sample may be carry-over from other donors' samples.

The chain joins TRBV7-3 to TRBJ2-4; possibly TRBD2 for D (7 bases). Trimming removed 2 bases from V and 6 bases from J, with 14 bases in between. Germline V gene sequence: CDR1 SGHTA, CDR2 FQGTGA. The CDR3 is 15 amino acids. CDR3 coding DNA: TGTGCCAGCAGCTTAGTAACGGGGGGCGGAAACATTCAGTACTTC. As protein: CASSLVTGGGNIQYF.

The chain joins TRBV6-1 to TRBJ1-1; TRBD1 matches at 7 bases. The germline gives CDR1 MNHNS, CDR2 SASEGT. V trimming: 0 bases; J trimming: 4 bases; junction bases outside the gene matches: 5. CDR3 length: 15 residues. The CDR3 loop reads CASSEAPGGSTEAFF. CDR3 DNA: TGTGCCAGCAGTGAAGCCCCAGGGGGAAGCACTGAAGCTTTCTTT.